Shown below are 18 T cell receptor beta chains from a single sample sequenced in a study of human T cells and chemical hapten exposure. TCRdb reanalysed the RACE reads using MiXCR and keeps one entry per CDR3 protein. The table includes some 200,000 distinct CDR3 sequences, about 20% detected once. Time point meaning: patch test 1, 2 weeks after DPC sensitization. Treatment of the sample: therapeutic diphenylcyclopropenone sensitization with weekly scalp DPC. The source was whole blood, collected in connection with sensitization to the hapten diphenylcyclopropenone (DPC). The receptors shown here come from a woman aged 45-60 years with alopecia areata. Some clones in this sample may be carry-over from other donors' samples.

This clonotype was detected only a few times. The V gene is TRBV10-3, the J gene TRBJ1-1; 8 bases match TRBD1. With V trimmed by 4 bases and J by 2 bases, 6 bases remained unmatched. Germline CDR1 reads ENHRY; CDR2 reads SYGVKD. This CDR3 is 15 amino acids long. The DNA for the CDR3 is TGTGCCATCAGTGGGAGGTCAGGGGGCAACACTGAAGCTTTCTTT. Translated: CAISGRSGGNTEAFF.

This clonotype was observed a handful of times. CDR3 amino acids: CAINAGLAIYNEQFF. The CDR3 DNA reads TGTGCCATCAATGCGGGACTAGCGATCTACAATGAGCAGTTCTTC. The gene calls are TRBV10-3 and TRBJ2-1; 10 positions agree with TRBD2. Germline trimming cut 7 bases from V and 3 bases from J; bases unmatched to any gene: 6. CDR3 size: 15 residues. Germline V gives CDR1 ENHRY, CDR2 SYGVKD.

This clonotype was recorded a few times. The chain joins TRBV12-3 or TRBV12-4 to TRBJ1-5; TRBD1 aligns across 8 bases. V lost 2 bases, J lost 4 bases, and 10 bases stayed unmatched. The CDR3 is 17 residues long. The DNA of the CDR3 is TGTGCCAGCAGTTTAAATAAGGGGGACAGGAGAAATCAGCCCCAGCATTTT. Translated: CASSLNKGDRRNQPQHF.

The chain uses TRBV3-1 and TRBJ2-1, with D maybe TRBD2 (6 bases). V was shortened by 0 bases and J by 2 bases, with 14 bases between the two germline ends. The CDR3 loop spans 17 amino acids. CDR1 and CDR2 (germline): LGHDT, YNNKEL (reference sequence). CDR3 protein: CASSQEGAGLAYNEQFF. DNA for the CDR3: TGTGCCAGCAGCCAAGAGGGAGCGGGCCTAGCCTACAATGAGCAGTTCTTC.

About this clonotype: An end of the junction does not agree with germline; a read error may underlie this. The V call is TRBV6-5, the J call TRBJ2-5; D gene unclear. CDR1 and CDR2 from the germline V gene are MNHEY and SVGAGI. The CDR3 sequence is 13 residues long. The CDR3 reads CVSSRGREETQYF. In DNA form, the CDR3 reads TGTGTCAGCAGCCGAGGACGCGAAGAGACCCAGTACTTC.

In the case of this clonotype: Just one base apart from a much larger clone, this may be a read error. The chain links TRBV9 to TRBJ2-3; D is perhaps TRBD2 (5 bases). The CDR3 runs to 15 residues. Germline CDR1 is SGDLS and CDR2 is YYNGEE. CDR3 DNA: TGTGCCAGCAGCGTAAGCGGTGACCACACAGATACGCGGTATTTT. Amino acids: CASSVSGDHTDTRYF.

This clonotype was detected a few times. This rearrangement joins TRBV29-1 to TRBJ2-2; 9 bases align to TRBD1. CDR3 length equals 14 residues. Germline CDR1 SQVTM, CDR2 ANQGSEA. V lost 6 bases and J lost 7; bases outside the gene matches: 9. The CDR3 loop is CSVLRDRVDGELFF. Here the CDR3 DNA reads TGCAGCGTCCTCCGGGACAGGGTCGACGGGGAGCTGTTTTTT.

The chain carries TRBV27 and TRBJ2-5; D is possibly TRBD2 (7 bases). The CDR3 length is 15 residues. Trimming took off 5 bases at V and 4 bases at J, with 17 bases between the two ends. Per germline, CDR1 MNHEY and CDR2 SMNVEV (reference sequence). The chain's CDR3 is CASSPVGGLRETQYF. The CDR3, as DNA: TGTGCCAGCAGTCCCGTCGGGGGGCTTCGAGAGACCCAGTACTTC.

In this sample, this clonotype turned up a few times. This sequence joins TRBV20-1 and TRBJ1-2, with 10 bases aligning to TRBD1. V shed 1 base and J 4 bases; nucleotides not matched to a gene: 3. The germline V gene has CDR1 DFQATT and CDR2 SNEGSKA (reference sequence). The CDR3 is 14 amino acids. The CDR3 loop reads CSARGTGGFYGYTF. In nucleotides, the CDR3 is TGCAGTGCTAGAGGGACAGGGGGTTTCTATGGCTACACCTTC.

The J gene is TRBJ2-2, the V gene TRBV4-2; D might be TRBD1 (6 bases). The germline V gene encodes CDR1 LGHNA and CDR2 YNFKEQ. V was shortened by 1 base and J by 4 bases, with 13 bases between the two germline ends. The CDR3 runs 16 residues. The CDR3 bases are TGTGCCAGCAGCCAAGTCCAGACAGGCCCCACCGGGGAGCTGTTTTTT. It codes for CASSQVQTGPTGELFF.

In its sample, this clonotype was seen a few times. The chain combines TRBV25-1 with TRBJ2-7, with 10 nucleotides matching TRBD2. V lost 3 bases, J lost 4 bases, and 3 bases stayed unmatched. This CDR3 has 14 amino acids. Germline CDR1 reads MGHDK; CDR2 reads SYGVNS. The CDR3 reads CASSDTSGKYEQYF. The CDR3 coding sequence is TGTGCCAGCAGTGATACTAGCGGGAAGTACGAGCAGTACTTC.

The V call is TRBV20-1, the J call TRBJ1-6, with D uncertain. The CDR3 runs to 15 residues. V was trimmed by 0 bases and J by 7 bases, leaving 13 bases between them. From germline, CDR1 is DFQATT and CDR2 SNEGSKA (reference sequence). CDR3 loop: CSARDSGRLNSPLHF. Here the CDR3 DNA reads TGCAGTGCTAGAGATAGTGGCAGGTTAAATTCACCCCTCCACTTT.

The V and J genes are TRBV9 and TRBJ2-3; 7 nucleotides match TRBD2. This CDR3 spans 14 amino acids. V lost 3 bases to trimming and J lost 4 bases; unmatched junction nucleotides: 5. Germline lookup yields CDR1 SGDLS and CDR2 YYNGEE. CDR3 in DNA: TGTGCCAGCAGCGCGACTAGCTACTCAGATACGCAGTATTTT. Translation gives CASSATSYSDTQYF.

This clonotype was counted a few times. The chain uses TRBV7-8 and TRBJ1-1; 10 nucleotides line up with TRBD1. The CDR3 covers 16 residues. V shed 5 bases and J 1 base; nucleotides not matched to a gene: 7. Germline assignment: CDR1 SGHVS and CDR2 FQNEAQ. CDR3 sequence reads: CASSGRDRGSNTEAFF. The CDR3 bases are TGTGCCAGCAGCGGCCGGGACAGGGGATCGAACACTGAAGCTTTCTTT.

The chain carries TRBV9 and TRBJ2-4; possibly TRBD1 for D (7 bases). The germline V gene has CDR1 SGDLS and CDR2 YYNGEE. V lost 0 bases, J lost 0 bases, and 13 bases lay in between. CDR3 length: 17 amino acids. The CDR3 DNA is TGTGCCAGCAGCGTAGCGGAGGGGGCGGGAGCCAAAAACATTCAGTACTTC. Translation: CASSVAEGAGAKNIQYF.

The rearrangement links TRBV7-8 to TRBJ2-5; TRBD2 agrees at 9 bases. Germline CDR1 reads SGHVS; CDR2 reads FQNEAQ. The CDR3 spans 17 residues. Trimming cost V 4 bases and J 3 bases; bases outside gene matches: 12. CDR3 nucleotides: TGTGCCAGCAGCTCGAGGAACACTTCTAGCGGGAAAGAGACCCAGTACTTC. This codes for CASSSRNTSSGKETQYF.

The chain has TRBV3-1 and TRBJ2-7; 9 positions agree with TRBD1. The CDR3 totals 17 residues. With V trimmed by 0 bases and J by 0 bases, 6 bases remained unmatched. Germline lookup yields CDR1 LGHDT and CDR2 YNNKEL (reference sequence). CDR3 amino acids: CASSQDKGTGISYEQYF. CDR3 bases: TGTGCCAGCAGCCAAGATAAGGGGACAGGGATCTCCTACGAGCAGTACTTC.

This clonotype was seen a handful of times. This sequence joins TRBV14 and TRBJ2-1, with a tentative D call TRBD1 (5 bases). The CDR3 length is 15 residues. CDR1 SGHDN and CDR2 FVKESK come from the germline V gene. The germline V and J ends were trimmed by 0 bases and 3 bases, with 9 bases remaining between them. The CDR3 reads CASSQERGSYNEQFF. For the CDR3, the DNA is TGTGCCAGCAGCCAAGAAAGGGGTAGCTACAATGAGCAGTTCTTC. Together with reference TRBV14 and TRBJ2-1, the CDR3 gives the full variable domain: EAGVTQFPSHSVIEKGQTVTLRCDPISGHDNLYWYRRVMGKEIKFLLHFVKESKQDESGMPNNRFLAERTGGTYSTLKVQPAELEDSGVYFCASSQERGSYNEQFFGPGTRLTVL.